This T cell receptor (beta chain) derives from a study of PD-1 and CTLA-4 blockade in melanoma. TCRdb's copy holds only in-frame clones and misses some; the assay was immunoSEQ multiplex PCR. Among about 32,000 clones listed, less than 90% were seen once. The CDR3 loop spans 14 amino acids. CDR1 is SGHRS, CDR2 YFSETQ, per germline. Trimming pared 0 bases from V and 7 bases from J, leaving 14 bases between. This sequence was found in a human donor with melanoma. The chain employs TRBV5-1 and TRBJ2-7, with D unclear. This specimen was CD8+ T cells from peripheral blood, taken from a patient given anti-PD-1 treatment. CDR3 amino acids: CASSLAESPSEQYF. CDR3 coding DNA: TGCGCCAGCAGCTTGGCCGAAAGTCCCTCGGAGCAGTACTTC.